This T cell receptor beta chain derives from a study of blood T cell repertoires in COVID-19. Study summary: Acute and convalescent COVID-19 samples came from the United States, Italy and Spain.

Only in-frame clones appear in the TCRdb table, and some are missing; sequencing was by immunoSEQ multiplex PCR. The sample lists fewer than 150,000 clones, around 85% occurring once. The sequencing sample was made of peripheral blood. The receptor's source is an older woman with COVID-19, enrolled during active disease.

The CDR3 DNA reads as TGTGCCTGGAGCCGGGACAGTAATTCACCCCTCCACTTT. This translates into CAWSRDSNSPLHF. The chain links TRBV30 to TRBJ1-6, with 7 positions matching TRBD1. CDR3 length equals 13 residues. Germline-derived CDR1 and CDR2 are GTSNPN and SVGIG (reference sequence). With V trimmed by 3 bases and J by 6 bases, 2 bases remained unmatched.